A selection of T cell receptor beta chains follows, all from one sample in a study of blood T cells in healthy people across ages. One entry per CDR3 protein, called by TCRdb with MiXCR from the 5' RACE reads. The table has 1.4 million or so distinct CDR3 sequences, less than 45% seen once. Sequenced sample: blood. These receptor sequences come from a woman between 18 and 29 years old in good health. CDR3s include the opening cysteine and the closing phenylalanine or tryptophan. The D gene is left open where the match is weak. Not every row has a clone size; where given, it reads once, few, many or a size class.

v_gene: TRBV20-1
abundance: NA
j_gene: TRBJ2-7
d_gene: TRBD1
len: 12
CDR3nt: TGCAGGGCCCAGGGGGCTTACTACGAGCAGTACTTC
CDR3aa: CRAQGAYYEQYF

v_gene: TRBV7-8
abundance: NA
j_gene: TRBJ2-1
d_gene: TRBD2
len: 16
CDR3nt: TGTGCCAGCAGCTTAGCTATAGCGGGAAGTGGGAATGAGCAGTTCTTC
CDR3aa: CASSLAIAGSGNEQFF

v_gene: TRBV7-9
abundance: few
j_gene: TRBJ2-7
d_gene: NA
len: 14
CDR3nt: TGTGCCAGCAGTACACCTCCCTCCAGGGGAAAGCAGTACTTC
CDR3aa: CASSTPPSRGKQYF

v_gene: TRBV2
abundance: NA
j_gene: TRBJ2-1
d_gene: NA
len: 12
CDR3nt: TGTGCCAGCAGTTGGACGGTGTCCGAGCAGTTCTTC
CDR3aa: CASSWTVSEQFF

v_gene: TRBV12-5
abundance: NA
j_gene: TRBJ2-7
d_gene: NA
len: 17
CDR3nt: TGTGCTAGTGGGTCCGGACTAACGGGAGACGGGTTCTACGAGCAGTACTTC
CDR3aa: CASGSGLTGDGFYEQYF

v_gene: TRBV24-1
abundance: NA
j_gene: TRBJ2-2
d_gene: NA
len: 15
CDR3nt: TGTGCCACCAGTGATTCCCGAACGAACACCGGGGAGCTGTTTTTT
CDR3aa: CATSDSRTNTGELFF

v_gene: TRBV9
abundance: few
j_gene: TRBJ2-7
d_gene: NA
len: 14
CDR3nt: TGTGCCAGCAGCGTAGCTTCGACCTCCTACGAGCAGTACTTC
CDR3aa: CASSVASTSYEQYF

v_gene: TRBV7-9
abundance: few
j_gene: TRBJ1-2
d_gene: NA
len: 12
CDR3nt: TGTGCCAGCAGCTTACACCCGGATGGCTACACCTTC
CDR3aa: CASSLHPDGYTF

v_gene: TRBV6-2/TRBV6-3
abundance: NA
j_gene: TRBJ2-7
d_gene: NA
len: 12
CDR3nt: TGTGCCAGCAGACCGACGGTCTACGAGCAGTACTTC
CDR3aa: CASRPTVYEQYF

v_gene: TRBV4-1
abundance: NA
j_gene: TRBJ2-7
d_gene: NA
len: 12
CDR3nt: TGCGCCAGCAGCCAACCGAGGGACGAGCAGTACTTC
CDR3aa: CASSQPRDEQYF

v_gene: TRBV9
abundance: NA
j_gene: TRBJ2-7
d_gene: NA
len: 15
CDR3nt: TGTGCCAGCAGCGTAGGAGGCGGGGCATACTACGAGCAGTACTTC
CDR3aa: CASSVGGGAYYEQYF

v_gene: TRBV4-2
abundance: NA
j_gene: TRBJ2-7
d_gene: NA
len: 13
CDR3nt: TGTGCCAGCAGTGACGGGCCGTCCGACGAGCAGTACTTC
CDR3aa: CASSDGPSDEQYF

v_gene: TRBV28
abundance: few
j_gene: TRBJ2-7
d_gene: NA
len: 15
CDR3nt: TGTGCCAGCAGTTCCTCGGGAAGAGCAACCTACGAGCAGTACTTC
CDR3aa: CASSSSGRATYEQYF

v_gene: TRBV6-2/TRBV6-3
abundance: NA
j_gene: TRBJ2-7
d_gene: NA
len: 11
CDR3nt: TGTGCCAGCAGTCAGGGACTTACCTGGTACTTC
CDR3aa: CASSQGLTWYF

v_gene: TRBV29-1
abundance: NA
j_gene: TRBJ2-3
d_gene: NA
len: 13
CDR3nt: TGCAGCGGTGAAAAACAGGGCACCGATACGCAGTATTTT
CDR3aa: CSGEKQGTDTQYF

v_gene: TRBV4-3
abundance: once
j_gene: TRBJ1-1
d_gene: NA
len: 15
CDR3nt: TGCGCCAGCAGCCAAGATGCTCGCCAGGGAACTGAAGCTTTCTTT
CDR3aa: CASSQDARQGTEAFF

v_gene: TRBV7-2
abundance: few
j_gene: TRBJ2-7
d_gene: TRBD2
len: 16
CDR3nt: TGTGCCAGCAGCGAATATAGCGGGCCCTCCTACAATGAGCAGTACTTC
CDR3aa: CASSEYSGPSYNEQYF

v_gene: TRBV29-1
abundance: NA
j_gene: TRBJ2-3
d_gene: NA
len: 12
CDR3nt: TGCAGCGTTGTAGTAACCACAGATACGCAGTATTTT
CDR3aa: CSVVVTTDTQYF

v_gene: TRBV7-9
abundance: NA
j_gene: TRBJ1-1
d_gene: NA
len: 16
CDR3nt: TGTGCCAGCAGCCCCTGGGCCGACGGCTCGAACACTGAAGCTTTCTTT
CDR3aa: CASSPWADGSNTEAFF

v_gene: TRBV7-9
abundance: NA
j_gene: TRBJ2-5
d_gene: NA
len: 12
CDR3nt: TGTGCCAGCAGCCCCCATGTAGAGACCCAGTACTTC
CDR3aa: CASSPHVETQYF

v_gene: TRBV2
abundance: NA
j_gene: TRBJ1-1
d_gene: NA
len: 14
CDR3nt: TGTGCCAGCAGTGAAGTGGGGGCGGACACTGAAGCTTTCTTT
CDR3aa: CASSEVGADTEAFF

v_gene: TRBV11-2
abundance: NA
j_gene: TRBJ2-5
d_gene: TRBD2
len: 16
CDR3nt: TGTGCCAGCAGCGCCTATCCCGGGACTACCCACAATGAGCAGTACTTC
CDR3aa: CASSAYPGTTHNEQYF

v_gene: TRBV9
abundance: NA
j_gene: TRBJ1-6
d_gene: NA
len: 16
CDR3nt: TGTGCCAGCAGCGTAAATGAGGACGCCTATAATTCACCCCTCCACTTT
CDR3aa: CASSVNEDAYNSPLHF

v_gene: TRBV5-6
abundance: many
j_gene: TRBJ1-1
d_gene: NA
len: 13
CDR3nt: TGTGCCAGCAGCCCGGCGTCAGGCACTGAAGCTTTCTTT
CDR3aa: CASSPASGTEAFF

v_gene: TRBV12-3/TRBV12-4
abundance: NA
j_gene: TRBJ2-1
d_gene: TRBD2
len: 17
CDR3nt: TGTGCCAGCAGTTTATGGGGACTAGCGGGGATCTACAATGAGCAGTTCTTC
CDR3aa: CASSLWGLAGIYNEQFF

v_gene: TRBV12-3/TRBV12-4
abundance: few
j_gene: TRBJ1-6
d_gene: NA
len: 14
CDR3nt: TGTGCCAGCCGAAGAGACGGAATTAATTCACCCCTCCACTTT
CDR3aa: CASRRDGINSPLHF

v_gene: TRBV6-5
abundance: few
j_gene: TRBJ2-1
d_gene: NA
len: 15
CDR3nt: TGTGCCAGCAGTAGGTCGGGTCGCTCCTACAATGAGCAGTTCTTC
CDR3aa: CASSRSGRSYNEQFF

v_gene: TRBV13
abundance: NA
j_gene: TRBJ2-1
d_gene: NA
len: 13
CDR3nt: TGTGCCAGCAGCTTACAGTTGGGGGATGAGCAGTTCTTC
CDR3aa: CASSLQLGDEQFF

v_gene: TRBV28
abundance: NA
j_gene: TRBJ2-7
d_gene: NA
len: 16
CDR3nt: TGTGCCAGCAGTTTACCTTTGGGGGCGCTTGCCTACGAGCAGTACTTC
CDR3aa: CASSLPLGALAYEQYF

v_gene: TRBV7-2
abundance: many
j_gene: TRBJ1-2
d_gene: NA
len: 13
CDR3nt: TGTGCCAGCAGCTTTTTCCAGGACTATGGCTACACCTTC
CDR3aa: CASSFFQDYGYTF

v_gene: TRBV4-1
abundance: NA
j_gene: TRBJ2-7
d_gene: TRBD2
len: 14
CDR3nt: TGCGCCAGCAGCCTCGGGGAGGGTGGTTACAAGCAGTACTTC
CDR3aa: CASSLGEGGYKQYF

v_gene: TRBV7-9
abundance: few
j_gene: TRBJ2-7
d_gene: NA
len: 14
CDR3nt: TGTGCCAGCAGCTTAGGACAGGCCCCCCACGAGCAGTACTTC
CDR3aa: CASSLGQAPHEQYF